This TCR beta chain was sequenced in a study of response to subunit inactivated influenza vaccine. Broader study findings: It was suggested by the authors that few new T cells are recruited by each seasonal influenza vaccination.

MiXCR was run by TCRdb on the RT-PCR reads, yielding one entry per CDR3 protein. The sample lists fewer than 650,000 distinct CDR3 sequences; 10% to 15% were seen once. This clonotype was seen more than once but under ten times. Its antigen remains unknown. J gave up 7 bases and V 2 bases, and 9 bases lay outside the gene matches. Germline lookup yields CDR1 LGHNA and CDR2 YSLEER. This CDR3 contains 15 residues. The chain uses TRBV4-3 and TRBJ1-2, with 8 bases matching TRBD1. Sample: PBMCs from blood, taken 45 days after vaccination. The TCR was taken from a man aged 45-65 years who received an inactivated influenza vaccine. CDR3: CASSQIEGQGSGYTF. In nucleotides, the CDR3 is TGCGCCAGCAGCCAAATCGAAGGACAGGGATCTGGCTACACCTTC.